In its sample, the clone carrying this T cell receptor (beta chain) was seen many times. As yet, its antigen is unknown. Trimming took 1 base from V and 0 from J, leaving 4 bases between them. The length of the CDR3 is 14 residues. Germline lookup yields CDR1 SGHRS and CDR2 YFSETQ. The data belong to a study of T cells in Graves' hyperthyroidism and ophthalmopathy. Study conclusions and caveats: Ophthalmopathy was told apart from stable hyperthyroidism by a 13 V-J model. Peripheral blood also featured most of the thyroid clonotypes expanded above 0.001.

RNA transcripts were the template for amplifying TCR beta CDR3 regions. First-round RT-PCR targeting the TCR CDR3 was performed with the HTBI primer set. MiXCR was run by TCRdb on the multiplex PCR reads, yielding one entry per CDR3 protein. The sample yields more than 500,000 distinct CDR3 sequences, around 50% seen once. This clonotype was obtained from an adult woman with Graves' disease, either hyperthyroidism or ophthalmopathy (not recorded which). Sequencing was performed on peripheral blood or thyroid tissue (not recorded which). This chain joins TRBV5-1 and TRBJ2-2; D gene uncertain. The CDR3 coding sequence is TGCGCCAGCAGCTTGAAGGCGAACACCGGGGAGCTGTTTTTT. This encodes CASSLKANTGELFF.